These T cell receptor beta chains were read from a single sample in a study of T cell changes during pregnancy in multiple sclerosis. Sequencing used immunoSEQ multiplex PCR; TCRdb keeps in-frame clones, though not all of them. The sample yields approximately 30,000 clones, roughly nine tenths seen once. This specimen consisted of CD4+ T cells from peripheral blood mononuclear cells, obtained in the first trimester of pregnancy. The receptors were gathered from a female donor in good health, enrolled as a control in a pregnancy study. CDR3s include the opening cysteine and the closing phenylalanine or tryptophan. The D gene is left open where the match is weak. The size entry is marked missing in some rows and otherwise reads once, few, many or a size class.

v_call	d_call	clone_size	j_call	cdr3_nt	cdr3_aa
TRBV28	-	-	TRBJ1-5	TGTGCCAGCAGCTCTTCAGTACAGGGTAGGGATCAGCCCCAGCATTTT	CASSSSVQGRDQPQHF
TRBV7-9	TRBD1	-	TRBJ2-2	TGTGCCAGCAGCCCAAGGACAGGGGGCCGTGGCGGGGAGCTGTTTTTT	CASSPRTGGRGGELFF
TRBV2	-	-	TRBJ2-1	TGTGCCAGCAGTGACGACAGCAATGAGCAGTTCTTC	CASSDDSNEQFF
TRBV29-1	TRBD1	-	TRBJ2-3	TGCAGCGTTGACCCAGGGACAGCCTCAGATACGCAGTATTTT	CSVDPGTASDTQYF
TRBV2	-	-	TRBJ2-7	TGTGCCAGCAGTGACGAGGGGGAGAACTACGAGCAGTACTTC	CASSDEGENYEQYF
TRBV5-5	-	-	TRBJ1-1	TGTGCCAGCATTCTAAGTGCGATGAACACTGAAGCTTTCTTT	CASILSAMNTEAFF
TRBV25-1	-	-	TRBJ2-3	TGTGCCACTAGAATCTCTAGCACAGATACGCAGTATTTT	CATRISSTDTQYF
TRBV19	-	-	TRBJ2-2	TGTGCCAGTAGTATTGGCAGGGGAACAACCGGGGAGCTGTTTTTT	CASSIGRGTTGELFF
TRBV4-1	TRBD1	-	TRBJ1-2	TGCGCCAGCAGCCGGACTTTCGAGGACAGGGGCTACACCTTC	CASSRTFEDRGYTF
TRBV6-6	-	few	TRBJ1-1	TGTGCCAGCGGCGGGAGCGGGCAAGCTGAAGCTTTCTTT	CASGGSGQAEAFF
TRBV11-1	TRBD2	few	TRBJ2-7	TGTGCCAGCAGCTTAGAGGCTAGCGGGAGCTCCTACGAGCAGTACTTC	CASSLEASGSSYEQYF
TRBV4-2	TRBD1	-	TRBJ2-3	TGTGCCAGCAGCGGATTGACAGGGGGGACAGATACGCAGTATTTT	CASSGLTGGTDTQYF
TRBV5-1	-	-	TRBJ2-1	TGCGCCAGCAGCTTCAATGGAGAAAATGAGCAGTTCTTC	CASSFNGENEQFF
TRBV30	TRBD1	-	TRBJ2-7	TGTGCCTGGACCGCCGGGACAGCTACCTACGAGCAGTACTTC	CAWTAGTATYEQYF
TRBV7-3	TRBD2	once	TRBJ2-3	TGTGCCAGCAGCTTACTGGGACTAGCGGGTACGCAGTATTTT	CASSLLGLAGTQYF
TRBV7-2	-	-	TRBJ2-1	TGTGCCAGCAGCCGACGGGGGGCCGGTTACAATGAGCAGTTCTTC	CASSRRGAGYNEQFF
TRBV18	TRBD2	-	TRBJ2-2	TGTGCCAGCTCGCGACTAGCGGGAGGCAACACCGGGGAGCTGTTTTTT	CASSRLAGGNTGELFF
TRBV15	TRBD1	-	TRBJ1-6	TGTGCCACCAGCAGAGACAGGGGGCCCTATAATTCACCCCTCCACTTT	CATSRDRGPYNSPLHF
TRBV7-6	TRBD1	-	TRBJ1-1	TGTGCCAGCAGCCACCGGGACAGGGAACAGATGAACACTGAAGCTTTCTTT	CASSHRDREQMNTEAFF
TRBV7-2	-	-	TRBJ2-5	TGTGCCAGCAGCTTCCAGGGCCAAGAGACCCAGTACTTC	CASSFQGQETQYF
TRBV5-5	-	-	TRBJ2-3	TGTGCCAGCAGCCGGGATCATAGGGAGGATACGCAGTATTTT	CASSRDHREDTQYF
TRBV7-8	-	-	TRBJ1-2	TGTGCCAGCAGCTTAGGGGGGGGGCCTAACTATGGCTACACCTTC	CASSLGGGPNYGYTF
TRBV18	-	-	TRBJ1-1	TGTGCCAGCTCACCACCTAACAGCAACACTGAAGCTTTCTTT	CASSPPNSNTEAFF
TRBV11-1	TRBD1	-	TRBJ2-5	TGTGCCAGCAGCTTAGGGACAGGGGGTTTGGGAGAGACCCAGTACTTC	CASSLGTGGLGETQYF
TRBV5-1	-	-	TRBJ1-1	TGCGCCAGCACCCTTGAGTGGGGGGGGACTGAAGCTTTCTTT	CASTLEWGGTEAFF
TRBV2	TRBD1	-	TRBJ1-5	TGTGCCAGCAGCTCGGGACAGGGCAACCAGCCCCAGCATTTT	CASSSGQGNQPQHF
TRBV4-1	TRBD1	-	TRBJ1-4	TGCGCCAGCAGCCAACCCCCGGGACAGGGATCCCGCAGTGGGGAAAAACTGTTTTTT	CASSQPPGQGSRSGEKLFF
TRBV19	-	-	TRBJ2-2	TGTGCCAGTAGTATGGGGGGTGACACCGGGGAGCTGTTTTTT	CASSMGGDTGELFF
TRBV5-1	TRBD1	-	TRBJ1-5	TGCGCCAGCAGCTTGATACCAGGGGGCGAGGTGGGGAATCAGCCCCAGCATTTT	CASSLIPGGEVGNQPQHF
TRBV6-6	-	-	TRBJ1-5	TGTGCCAGCAGTTACGTAGGGGAAAATCAGCCCCAGCATTTT	CASSYVGENQPQHF
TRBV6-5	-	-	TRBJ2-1	TGTGCCAGCAGGGGTCCTGGGGGAGGGCAGTTCTTC	CASRGPGGGQFF
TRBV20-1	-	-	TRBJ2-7	TGCAGTGCTCTTGATAGCGAGCAGTACTTC	CSALDSEQYF
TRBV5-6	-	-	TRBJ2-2	TGTGCCAGCAGCTTGGGGAGGGAGGCGAACACCGGGGAGCTGTTTTTT	CASSLGREANTGELFF
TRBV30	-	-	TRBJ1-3	TGTGCCTGGACGAAGGGGGCTGGAAACACCATATATTTT	CAWTKGAGNTIYF
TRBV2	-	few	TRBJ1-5	TGTGCCAGCAGTGGGACAGCTTCTAGCAATCAGCCCCAGCATTTT	CASSGTASSNQPQHF
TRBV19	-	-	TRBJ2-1	TGTGCCAGTTCTGGTATGGCATCCTACAATGAGCAGTTCTTC	CASSGMASYNEQFF
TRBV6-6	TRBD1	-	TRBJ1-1	TGTGCCAGCAGCAGGGGGCAAGTGAACACTGAAGCTTTCTTT	CASSRGQVNTEAFF
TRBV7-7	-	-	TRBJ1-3	TGTGCTAGCAGCTGGCGACTTCACTCTGGAAACACCATATATTTT	CASSWRLHSGNTIYF